This T cell receptor (beta chain) originates from a study of a mutant IDH1 vaccine in newly diagnosed glioma. Background on the study: Patients were started on vaccination 4-6 weeks after radiotherapy alone, or with temozolomide cycles.

As for this clone: Its antigen is still unknown.

Time point noted: week 35, safety follow-up. The vaccine gave 300 ug of a 20-mer mutant IDH1 peptide subcutaneously per dose. In weeks 1, 3, 5, 7, 11, 15, 19 and 23, patients were vaccinated. The assay was immunoSEQ multiplex PCR, and TCRdb's table has in-frame clones only and misses some. The sample records 30,000 or so clones, about four fifths being singletons. The CDR3 is made up of 14 amino acids. V gave up 5 bases and J gave up 4 bases; unmatched junction bases: 6. Looked up from germline, CDR1 is MNHNY and CDR2 is SVGAGI (reference sequence). The chain combines TRBV6-6 with TRBJ1-2, with 8 positions matching TRBD1. This specimen was PBMCs, taken from a glioma patient whose treatment included an IDH1 peptide vaccine. The receptor was derived from a man aged 35 to 55 with glioma. Some clones in this sample may be carry-over from other donors' samples. CDR3 loop: CASSAPGQVYGYTF. The DNA for the CDR3 is TGTGCCAGCAGTGCACCGGGACAGGTCTATGGCTACACCTTC.